The 20 T cell receptor beta chains in this list originate from one sample, sequenced in a study of a mutant IDH1 vaccine in newly diagnosed glioma. Time point noted: baseline, week 1 (first vaccination visit). Treatment meaning: pre-vaccination baseline after standard-of-care therapy. Some clones are missing from TCRdb's copy, which holds only in-frame ones; the method was immunoSEQ multiplex PCR. Here the sample spans 50,000 to 65,000 clones, roughly 80% being singletons. The input for sequencing was PBMCs, taken from a glioma patient treated with radiotherapy, temozolomide or both. These receptors were obtained from a man aged 18-30 years with glioma.

V usage is TRBV7-9 and J usage is TRBJ1-4; D perhaps matches TRBD1 (6 bases). This CDR3 comprises 15 residues. Trimming left V 2 bases short and J 6 bases short, with 13 bases between. CDR1 is SEHNR, CDR2 FQNEAQ, per germline (reference sequence). This CDR3 reads CASSLKQGLYEKLFF. As DNA, the CDR3 is TGTGCCAGCAGCTTAAAGCAGGGGCTGTATGAAAAACTGTTTTTT.

This clone was picked up one time. V is TRBV5-4 and J is TRBJ1-2; TRBD1 aligns across 8 bases. Germline-derived CDR1 and CDR2 are SGHNT and YYREEE (reference sequence). V was clipped by 4 bases and J by 3 bases; unmatched bases: 5. The CDR3 covers 14 residues. CDR3: CASSARGRDYGYTF. The CDR3 DNA follows: TGTGCCAGCAGCGCCAGGGGGCGCGACTATGGCTACACCTTC.

The chain combines TRBV27 with TRBJ2-7; D might be TRBD1 (5 bases). Germline V gene data show CDR1 as MNHEY and CDR2 as SMNVEV (reference sequence). The V end lost 5 bases, the J end lost 3 bases, and 20 bases lay between the germline ends. The CDR3 extends over 16 amino acids. This CDR3 reads CASSRPSDTEYYEQYF. The DNA for the CDR3 is TGTGCCAGCAGTCGTCCTTCGGACACCGAATACTACGAGCAGTACTTC.

CDR3 amino acids: CASRPGASNTEAFF. The DNA for the CDR3 is TGCGCCAGCAGGCCAGGGGCTTCGAACACTGAAGCTTTCTTT. V is TRBV10-1 and J is TRBJ1-1; tentatively, D is TRBD1 (6 bases). This CDR3 comprises 14 residues. Trimming shortened V by 6 bases and J by 1 base, and 12 bases separated the two germline ends. Germline values: CDR1 WNHNN, CDR2 SYGVQD (reference sequence).

V usage is TRBV7-8 and J usage is TRBJ2-3; unclear D gene. The CDR3 loop spans 14 amino acids. V was cut by 1 base and J by 6 bases, with 11 bases left in between. Germline-derived CDR1 and CDR2 are SGHVS and FQNEAQ. CDR3 sequence: CASSLESGRDTQYF. CDR3 in DNA: TGTGCCAGCAGCTTAGAGTCCGGAAGGGATACGCAGTATTTT.

The V gene is TRBV4-3, the J gene TRBJ2-7; 11 positions agree with TRBD2. Germline CDR1 and CDR2: LGHNA and YSLEER. V lost 2 bases and J lost 4; bases outside the gene matches: 4. The length of the CDR3 is 15 residues. The CDR3 sequence: CASSQLAGGGYEQYF. For the CDR3, the DNA is TGCGCCAGCAGCCAACTAGCGGGAGGTGGTTACGAGCAGTACTTC.

In its sample, this clone was seen a few times. The chain joins TRBV7-9 to TRBJ1-1; D is undetermined. V was cut by 2 bases and J by 0 bases, with 7 bases left in between. Per the germline V gene, CDR1 is SEHNR and CDR2 is FQNEAQ (reference sequence). This CDR3 region has 14 residues. The DNA of the CDR3 is TGTGCCAGCAGCTTATTTGGCTTGAACACTGAAGCTTTCTTT. It yields the protein CASSLFGLNTEAFF.

The V gene is TRBV4-3, the J gene TRBJ2-7; no definite D call. CDR1 is LGHNA, CDR2 YSLEER, per germline. Trimming left V 0 bases short and J 3 bases short, with 6 bases between. The CDR3 loop spans 13 amino acids. As DNA, the CDR3 is TGCGCCAGCAGCCAAGAGGTCTACTACGAGCAGTACTTC. Protein sequence: CASSQEVYYEQYF.

V gene TRBV6-1 combines with J gene TRBJ1-4; possible D gene TRBD1, 5 bases. In germline, CDR1 is MNHNS, CDR2 SASEGT. This CDR3 spans 15 amino acids. The V end was cut by 2 bases, the J end by 7 bases, with 14 bases between. The CDR3 protein is CASSERGGTGEKLFF. CDR3 nucleotide sequence: TGTGCCAGCAGTGAACGGGGAGGGACGGGTGAAAAACTGTTTTTT.

The chain joins TRBV28 to TRBJ2-5, with 10 bases that match TRBD1. The CDR3 runs to 15 residues. V dropped 7 bases and J dropped 5; count of bases not matched to a gene: 10. The germline V gene has CDR1 MDHEN and CDR2 SYDVKM. CDR3 region: CASKETGTGVETQYF. DNA for the CDR3: TGTGCCAGCAAAGAAACCGGGACAGGGGTCGAGACCCAGTACTTC.

Concerning this clone itself: The junction differs from germline at one of its ends, possibly a read error. This chain uses TRBV6-5 with TRBJ2-7; 8 nucleotides line up with TRBD2. In germline, CDR1 is MNHEY, CDR2 SVGAGI. This CDR3 is 14 amino acids long. This CDR3 is CAGRKRGSSYEQYF. The CDR3 nucleotides are TGTGCCGGCAGAAAGCGGGGGTCCTCCTACGAGCAGTACTTC.

This chain connects TRBV5-1 to TRBJ1-1; D remains ambiguous. CDR1 is SGHRS, CDR2 YFSETQ, per germline. The V gene lost 4 bases and the J gene lost 0 bases, with 10 bases spanning the gap. The CDR3 sequence is 14 residues long. CDR3 coding DNA: TGCGCCAGCAGCCCCGGTACTCTGAACACTGAAGCTTTCTTT. Translated: CASSPGTLNTEAFF. The variable domain in full, with the rest retrieved from reference TRBV5-1 and TRBJ1-1, is KAGVTQTPRYLIKTRGQQVTLSCSPISGHRSVSWYQQTPGQGLQFLFEYFSETQRNKGNFPGRFSGRQFSNSRSEMNVSTLELGDSALYLCASSPGTLNTEAFFGQGTRLTVV.

The gene calls are TRBV6-5 and TRBJ1-2; D gene unclear. The CDR3 is 15 amino acids. The germline V and J ends were trimmed by 0 bases and 4 bases, with 12 bases remaining between them. The V gene's germline CDR1 is MNHEY and CDR2 SVGAGI. In DNA form, the CDR3 reads TGTGCCAGCAGTTACTCGGCAGACCCCACCTATGGCTACACCTTC. This encodes CASSYSADPTYGYTF.

This clone was found a few times. The chain is built from TRBV29-1 and TRBJ1-1; unclear D gene. The CDR3 has 14 residues. Looked up from germline, CDR1 is SQVTM and CDR2 is ANQGSEA. V shed 4 bases and J shed 0 bases, with 12 bases lying between them. The DNA of the CDR3 is TGCAGCGTTGGGTATGGTGGCATGAACACTGAAGCTTTCTTT. Translation gives CSVGYGGMNTEAFF. The full variable domain, with the rest looked up from reference TRBV29-1 and TRBJ1-1, is SAVISQKPSRDICQRGTSLTIQCQVDSQVTMMFWYRQQPGQSLTLIATANQGSEATYESGFVIDKFPISRPNLTFSTLTVSNMSPEDSSIYLCSVGYGGMNTEAFFGQGTRLTVV.

This clone was seen a few times. This chain joins TRBV7-9 and TRBJ1-1, with TRBD1 matching over 10 bases. The junction had 9 bases not matched to a gene; V was cut back by 5 bases and J by 6 bases. This CDR3 has 15 amino acids. Germline V gives CDR1 SEHNR, CDR2 FQNEAQ (reference sequence). CDR3 protein: CASSQVLGTGAEAFF. Written as DNA, the CDR3 is TGTGCCAGCAGCCAAGTCTTGGGGACAGGGGCTGAAGCTTTCTTT.

This clone occurred a few times. The chain couples TRBV5-1 to TRBJ1-1; D gene unclear. Trimming removed 2 bases from V and 1 base from J, with 9 bases in between. This CDR3 has 14 amino acids. CDR1 and CDR2 (germline): SGHRS, YFSETQ. The CDR3 bases are TGCGCCAGCAGCTTAGAGACGGGGAACACTGAAGCTTTCTTT. This translates into CASSLETGNTEAFF.

The rearrangement links TRBV15 to TRBJ2-4; D unresolved. Germline V gives CDR1 LNHNV, CDR2 YYDKDF (reference sequence). The CDR3 is made up of 12 amino acids. The V end lost 5 bases, the J end lost 6 bases, and 8 bases lay between the germline ends. The CDR3 coding sequence is TGTGCCACCAGCTTACAGTTAAACATTCAGTACTTC. Its protein product is CATSLQLNIQYF.

J is TRBJ2-2 and V is TRBV6-6; 9 bases are shared with TRBD1. Germline loops: CDR1 MNHNY, CDR2 SVGAGI (reference sequence). The ends lost 0 bases at V and 5 bases at J; junction bases unmatched: 4. The CDR3 has 16 residues. The DNA of the CDR3 is TGTGCCAGCAGTTACTCGAACAGGGGGCAGACCGGGGAGCTGTTTTTT. It is translated as CASSYSNRGQTGELFF.

This clone has only a few counts. The rearrangement joins TRBV7-2 to TRBJ2-2; D unresolved. V lost 2 bases and J 0 bases, leaving 4 bases between the germline ends. Germline V CDR1 and CDR2: SGHTA, FQGNSA. The CDR3 spans 14 residues. The CDR3 loop is CASSLWANTGELFF. CDR3 bases: TGTGCCAGCAGCTTATGGGCGAACACCGGGGAGCTGTTTTTT.

The genes are TRBV2 and TRBJ2-1; a possible D gene is TRBD2 (6 bases). The CDR3 runs to 15 residues. Looked up from germline, CDR1 is SNHLY and CDR2 is FYNNEI. Trimming pared 5 bases from V and 0 bases from J, leaving 11 bases between. The CDR3 region has the DNA TGTGCCAGCAGTCTCCTAGCGAGCTCCTACAATGAGCAGTTCTTC. It codes for CASSLLASSYNEQFF.